This TCR beta chain emerged from a study of blood T cell repertoires in COVID-19. For the study at large: Sources were T cells, B-cell-depleted T cells, or PBMCs; the material itself was cDNA or gDNA.

Libraries were prepared by immunoSEQ multiplex PCR; TCRdb keeps only in-frame clonotypes and omits some of them. The sample holds about 55,000 clones, around 85% seen once. Germline lookup yields CDR1 SQVTM and CDR2 ANQGSEA. This CDR3 has 11 amino acids. Trimming cost V 6 bases and J 4 bases, with 9 bases left between them. The sample taken for sequencing was peripheral blood. The origin of this receptor is a human donor in a cohort sampled during active COVID-19. This chain connects TRBV29-1 to TRBJ1-2; no definite D call. CDR3 in amino acids: CSVAGAYGYTF. The CDR3 region has the DNA TGCAGCGTCGCAGGTGCCTATGGCTACACCTTC.